This T cell receptor beta chain was profiled in a study of blood T cell repertoires in COVID-19. How the authors handled the data: Reference gene primer amplification yielded estimated nucleated cell counts. Data came from immunoSEQ multiplex PCR; TCRdb stores just in-frame clones and leaves some out. V and J calls and clone size are given by that table; D and trimming were obtained from the DNA. The table lists 200,000 to 300,000 clones, approximately 88% of them singletons. The Seattle patients joined while their infection was active and were tracked longitudinally afterward. CDR3 length: 15 amino acids. The V and J ends lost 6 bases and 2 bases, in that order; junction bases with no gene match: 8. Per the germline V gene, CDR1 is MNHEY and CDR2 is SVGAGI.

This TCR came from a woman aged 30 to 39 with COVID-19, enrolled during active disease. What was sequenced was peripheral blood. The gene calls are TRBV6-5 and TRBJ2-5; TRBD1 matches at 8 bases. Written as DNA, the CDR3 is TGTGCCAGCAGCTCAACCGGGACAGGACAAGAGACCCAGTACTTC. This translates into CASSSTGTGQETQYF.